The next 15 T cell receptor beta chains were all read from a single sample in a study of shared clonotypes between healthy human individuals. Clones were read by immunoSEQ multiplex PCR, and TCRdb kept only the in-frame ones, dropping some. The repertoire holds about 1,800,000 clones, about 95% seen once, with less than 1.5% in the top ten. It was CD45RO-negative cells, positively selected for CCR7, that made up naive CD8 cells, with terminally differentiated effector memory CD45RA+ cells excluded. Sequencing was performed on naive CD8+ T cells sorted from blood. The receptor set was obtained from a man between 18 and 35 years old in good health.

This chain links TRBV2 with TRBJ1-4, with no clear D. Per germline, CDR1 SNHLY and CDR2 FYNNEI. The CDR3 length is 13 residues. The V end was cut by 7 bases, the J end by 5 bases, with 11 bases between. The CDR3 sequence: CASIGVPNEKLFF. The CDR3 DNA sequence: TGTGCCAGCATCGGGGTTCCAAATGAAAAACTGTTTTTT.

Comments on this clone: Other DNA sequences in the sample encode the same CDR3. The chain recombines TRBV7-9 with TRBJ2-7; the D call may be TRBD1 or TRBD2 (5 bases each). CDR3 size: 12 residues. Germline CDR1 SEHNR, CDR2 FQNEAQ (reference sequence). Trimming stripped 5 bases from V and 0 bases from J, with 5 bases between. This CDR3 is CASSGTSYEQYF. CDR3 sequence (DNA): TGTGCCAGCAGCGGGACCTCCTACGAGCAGTACTTC.

The chain employs TRBV13 and TRBJ2-7; D gene unclear. V was pared by 6 bases and J by 4 bases, with 10 bases between. Germline V gives CDR1 PRHDT, CDR2 FYEKMQ (reference sequence). The CDR3 runs to 12 residues. CDR3: CASSFTEYEQYF. As DNA, the CDR3 is TGTGCCAGCAGTTTTACGGAATACGAGCAGTACTTC. Full variable domain (missing parts from reference TRBV13 and TRBJ2-7): AAGVIQSPRHLIKEKRETATLKCYPIPRHDTVYWYQQGPGQDPQFLISFYEKMQSDKGSIPDRFSAQQFSDYHSELNMSSLELGDSALYFCASSFTEYEQYFGPGTRLTVT.

V usage is TRBV10-3 and J usage is TRBJ2-4; a weak D match, TRBD2 (5 bases). Germline V gives CDR1 ENHRY, CDR2 SYGVKD. The CDR3 is made up of 15 amino acids. Deletions cut 2 bases from V and 1 base from J, with 9 bases between. The CDR3 sequence: CAISETREAKNIQYF. CDR3 bases: TGTGCCATCAGTGAGACGAGGGAGGCCAAAAACATTCAGTACTTC.

The chain combines TRBV14 with TRBJ1-4; D gene uncertain. The germline CDR1 and CDR2 sequences are SGHDN and FVKESK. V lost 4 bases, J lost 7 bases, and 19 bases lay in between. There are 16 residues in the CDR3. The chain's CDR3 is CASSPGIQARGEKLFF. The CDR3 region has the DNA TGTGCCAGCAGCCCCGGCATCCAGGCCCGGGGTGAAAAACTGTTTTTT.

CDR3 protein: CASRGATGVNYEQYF. The CDR3 DNA reads TGTGCCAGCAGGGGGGCTACAGGGGTTAACTACGAGCAGTACTTC. The chain has TRBV2 and TRBJ2-7; TRBD1 matches 7 bases. The CDR3 length is 15 residues. Unmatched junction bases numbered 11, after V lost 6 bases and J lost 3 bases. CDR1 and CDR2 from the germline V gene are SNHLY and FYNNEI.

V usage is TRBV9 and J usage is TRBJ2-7; 7 bases fit TRBD1. The length of the CDR3 is 14 residues. Germline V gene sequence: CDR1 SGDLS, CDR2 YYNGEE. With V trimmed by 3 bases and J by 2 bases, 5 bases remained unmatched. CDR3 DNA: TGTGCCAGCAGCGCCGGACAGGCTCCCTACGAGCAGTACTTC. Its translation is CASSAGQAPYEQYF.

A remark on this clone: The same CDR3 can be traced to other DNA sequences in this sample. The genes are TRBV27 and TRBJ1-2; weak D call: TRBD1 (5 bases). Germline CDR1 is MNHEY and CDR2 is SMNVEV (reference sequence). This CDR3 region has 13 residues. Trimming pared 5 bases from V and 5 bases from J, leaving 12 bases between. For the CDR3, the DNA is TGTGCCAGCAGTCCCGGGACGGGTTATGGCTACACCTTC. This sequence encodes CASSPGTGYGYTF.

J is TRBJ1-4 and V is TRBV2; D call uncertain. Germline CDR1 reads SNHLY; CDR2 reads FYNNEI. CDR3 size: 11 residues. V was shortened by 6 bases and J by 6 bases, with 5 bases between the two germline ends. The CDR3 region has the DNA TGTGCCAGCAGAAACGATGAAAAACTGTTTTTT. Translated, it gives CASRNDEKLFF.

The chain has TRBV2 and TRBJ2-4, with 7 nucleotides matching TRBD1. The CDR3 is made up of 15 amino acids. J gave up 0 bases and V 6 bases, and 5 bases lay outside the gene matches. Germline CDR1 SNHLY, CDR2 FYNNEI. The DNA of the CDR3 is TGTGCCAGCAGGGGGACAGAAATAGCCAAAAACATTCAGTACTTC. It is translated as CASRGTEIAKNIQYF.

This clone was found once. This chain joins TRBV6-6 and TRBJ1-1; no firm D call. CDR3 size: 14 residues. From germline, CDR1 is MNHNY and CDR2 SVGAGI (reference sequence). V was shortened by 2 bases and J by 1 base, with 8 bases between the two germline ends. The CDR3 protein is CASSYTSKNTEAFF. For the CDR3, the DNA is TGTGCCAGCAGTTACACCTCAAAGAACACTGAAGCTTTCTTT.

This rearrangement joins TRBV5-4 to TRBJ1-2; no clear D. This CDR3 is built from 12 residues. Germline CDR1 is SGHNT and CDR2 is YYREEE (reference sequence). Trimming took 0 bases from V and 7 from J, leaving 7 bases between them. As DNA, the CDR3 is TGTGCCAGCAGCTTGGAGCGGTTTGGCTACACCTTC. As protein: CASSLERFGYTF.

The genes are TRBV5-8 and TRBJ2-2; 9 nucleotides agree with TRBD1. The V segment lost 4 bases and the J segment 7 bases; nucleotides outside the gene matches: 8. CDR3 length equals 15 residues. In germline, CDR1 is SGHTS, CDR2 YDEGEE. The CDR3 loop is CASSHLQGADGELFF. The CDR3 bases are TGTGCCAGCAGCCATCTACAGGGGGCTGACGGGGAGCTGTTTTTT.

About this clone: Other DNA sequences from this sample encode an identical CDR3 as well. V is TRBV6-1 and J is TRBJ2-1; perhaps TRBD2 as D (5 bases). V lost 5 bases, J lost 0 bases, and 8 bases lay in between. CDR1 is MNHNS and CDR2 is SASEGT in the germline V gene. The CDR3 consists of 14 residues. The CDR3 DNA reads TGTGCCAGCAGTTTAACTAGCTCCTACAATGAGCAGTTCTTC. The encoded protein is CASSLTSSYNEQFF.

Remarks on this clone: Distinct nucleotide sequences in the sample also encode this CDR3. This chain links TRBV9 with TRBJ2-3, with unresolved D. Germline assignment: CDR1 SGDLS and CDR2 YYNGEE. The CDR3 length is 12 residues. Trimming stripped 0 bases from V and 5 bases from J, with 4 bases between. The CDR3 DNA reads as TGTGCCAGCAGCGTAGGCGGAGATACGCAGTATTTT. This gives the protein CASSVGGDTQYF.